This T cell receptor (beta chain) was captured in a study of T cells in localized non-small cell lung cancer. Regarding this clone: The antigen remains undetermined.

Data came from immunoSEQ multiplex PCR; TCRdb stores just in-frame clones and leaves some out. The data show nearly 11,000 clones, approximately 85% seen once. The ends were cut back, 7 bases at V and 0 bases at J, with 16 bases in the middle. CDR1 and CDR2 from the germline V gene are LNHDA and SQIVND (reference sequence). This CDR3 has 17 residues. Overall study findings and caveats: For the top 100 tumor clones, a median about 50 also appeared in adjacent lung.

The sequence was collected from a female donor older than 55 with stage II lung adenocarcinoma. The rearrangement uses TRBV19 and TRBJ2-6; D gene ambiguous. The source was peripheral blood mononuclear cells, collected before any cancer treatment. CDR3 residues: CASNDYRASSGANVLTF. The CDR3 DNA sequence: TGTGCCAGTAACGATTATAGGGCCTCCTCTGGGGCCAACGTCCTGACTTTC.